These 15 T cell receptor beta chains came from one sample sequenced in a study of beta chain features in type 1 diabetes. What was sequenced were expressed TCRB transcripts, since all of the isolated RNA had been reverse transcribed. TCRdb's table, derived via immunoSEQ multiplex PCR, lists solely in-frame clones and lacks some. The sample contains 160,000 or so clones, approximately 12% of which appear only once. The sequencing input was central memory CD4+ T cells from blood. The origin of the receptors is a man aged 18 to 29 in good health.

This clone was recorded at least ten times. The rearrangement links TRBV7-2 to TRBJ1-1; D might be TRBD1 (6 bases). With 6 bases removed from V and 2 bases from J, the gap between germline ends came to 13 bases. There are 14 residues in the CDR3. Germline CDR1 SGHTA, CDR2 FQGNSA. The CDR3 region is CASRQSRGNTEAFF. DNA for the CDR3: TGTGCCAGCAGACAAAGCAGGGGAAACACTGAAGCTTTCTTT.

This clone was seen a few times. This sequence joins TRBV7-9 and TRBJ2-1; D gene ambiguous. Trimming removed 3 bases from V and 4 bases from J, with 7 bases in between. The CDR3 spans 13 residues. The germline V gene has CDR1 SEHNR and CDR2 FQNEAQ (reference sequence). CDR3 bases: TGTGCCAGCAGCTTCGTACAGTACAATGAGCAGTTCTTC. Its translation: CASSFVQYNEQFF.

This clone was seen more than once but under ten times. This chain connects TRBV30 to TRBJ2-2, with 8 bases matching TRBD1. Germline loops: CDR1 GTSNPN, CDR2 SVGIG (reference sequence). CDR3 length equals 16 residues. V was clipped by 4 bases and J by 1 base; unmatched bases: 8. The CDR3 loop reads CAWNLRTGGNTGELFF. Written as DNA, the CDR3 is TGTGCCTGGAACCTCCGTACAGGGGGGAACACCGGGGAGCTGTTTTTT.

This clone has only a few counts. The chain's CDR3 is CASSLLASYFRTDTQYF. The CDR3 region has the DNA TGTGCCAGCAGCTTATTGGCTAGCTATTTCCGCACAGATACGCAGTATTTT. The chain links TRBV7-9 to TRBJ2-3; a possible D gene is TRBD2 (5 bases). The CDR3 has 17 residues. Germline lookup yields CDR1 SEHNR and CDR2 FQNEAQ (reference sequence). The ends were cut back, 2 bases at V and 1 base at J, with 16 bases in the middle. The whole variable domain, remainder taken from reference TRBV7-9 and TRBJ2-3, is DTGVSQNPRHKITKRGQNVTFRCDPISEHNRLYWYRQTLGQGPEFLTYFQNEAQLEKSRLLSDRFSAERPKGSFSTLEIQRTEQGDSAMYLCASSLLASYFRTDTQYFGPGTRLTVL.

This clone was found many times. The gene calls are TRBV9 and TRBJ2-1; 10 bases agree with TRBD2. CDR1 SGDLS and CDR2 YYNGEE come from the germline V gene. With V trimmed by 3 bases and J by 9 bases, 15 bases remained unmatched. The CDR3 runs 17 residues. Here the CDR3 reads CASSEGLASKVDSEQFF. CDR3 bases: TGTGCCAGCAGCGAGGGACTAGCGAGTAAGGTGGACAGTGAGCAGTTCTTC.

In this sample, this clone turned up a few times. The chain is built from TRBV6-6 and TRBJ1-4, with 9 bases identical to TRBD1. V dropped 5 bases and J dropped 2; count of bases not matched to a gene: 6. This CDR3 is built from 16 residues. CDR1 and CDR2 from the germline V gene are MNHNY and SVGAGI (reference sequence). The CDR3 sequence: CASSQTGQGTNEKLFF. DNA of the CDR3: TGTGCCAGCAGTCAAACCGGACAGGGGACTAATGAAAAACTGTTTTTT.

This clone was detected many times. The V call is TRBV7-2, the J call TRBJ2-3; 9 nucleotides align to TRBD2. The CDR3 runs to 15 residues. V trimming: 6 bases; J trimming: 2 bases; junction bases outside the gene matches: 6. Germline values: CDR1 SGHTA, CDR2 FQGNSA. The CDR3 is CASSYLAGNTDTQYF. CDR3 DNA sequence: TGTGCCAGCAGTTACCTAGCGGGGAACACAGATACGCAGTATTTT.

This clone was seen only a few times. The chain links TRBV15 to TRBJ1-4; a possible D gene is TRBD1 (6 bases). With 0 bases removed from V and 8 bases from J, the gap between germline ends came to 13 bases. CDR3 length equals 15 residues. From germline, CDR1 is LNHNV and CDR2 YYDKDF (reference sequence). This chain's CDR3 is CATSRDPGQKEKLFF. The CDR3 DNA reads TGTGCCACCAGCAGAGATCCAGGACAGAAGGAAAAACTGTTTTTT.

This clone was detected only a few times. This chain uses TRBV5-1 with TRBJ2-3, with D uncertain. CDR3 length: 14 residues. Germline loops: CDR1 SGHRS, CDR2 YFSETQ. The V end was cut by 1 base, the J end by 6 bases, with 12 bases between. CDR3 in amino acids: CASSLLPNVDTQYF. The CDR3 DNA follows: TGCGCCAGCAGCTTGTTGCCCAATGTGGATACGCAGTATTTT.

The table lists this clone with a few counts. As DNA, the CDR3 is TGTGCCAGCAGCTTAGGGCGCAGGGGGGCGCAGAATGAGCAGTTCTTC. Residues: CASSLGRRGAQNEQFF. This rearrangement joins TRBV7-2 to TRBJ2-1; D is possibly TRBD1 (7 bases). Germline lookup yields CDR1 SGHTA and CDR2 FQGNSA. The CDR3 covers 16 residues. Between the trimmed V and J ends, which lost 1 base and 7 bases, there was a span of 17 bases.

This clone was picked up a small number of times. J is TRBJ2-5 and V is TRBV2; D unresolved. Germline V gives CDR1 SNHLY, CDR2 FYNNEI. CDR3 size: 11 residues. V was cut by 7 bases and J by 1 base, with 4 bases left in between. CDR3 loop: CASNVQETQYF. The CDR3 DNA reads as TGTGCCAGCAACGTCCAAGAGACCCAGTACTTC.

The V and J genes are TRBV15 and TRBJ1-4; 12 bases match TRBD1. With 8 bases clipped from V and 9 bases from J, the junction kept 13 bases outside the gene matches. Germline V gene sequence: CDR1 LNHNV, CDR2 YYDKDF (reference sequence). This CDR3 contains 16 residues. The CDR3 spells CATGGAPGTGGQKLFF. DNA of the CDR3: TGTGCCACCGGGGGGGCACCCGGGACAGGGGGCCAAAAACTGTTTTTT. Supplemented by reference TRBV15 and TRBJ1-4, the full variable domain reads DAMVIQNPRYQVTQFGKPVTLSCSQTLNHNVMYWYQQKSSQAPKLLFHYYDKDFNNEADTPDNFQSRRPNTSFCFLDIRSPGLGDTAMYLCATGGAPGTGGQKLFFGSGTQLSVL.

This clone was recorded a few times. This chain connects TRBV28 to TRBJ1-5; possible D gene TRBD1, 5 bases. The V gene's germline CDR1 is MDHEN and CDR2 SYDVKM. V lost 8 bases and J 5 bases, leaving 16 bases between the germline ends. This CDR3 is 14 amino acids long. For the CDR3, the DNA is TGTGCCAGCCGGCTGACAGTGCTCTATCAGCCCCAGCATTTT. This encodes CASRLTVLYQPQHF.

CDR3 in DNA: TGCAGCGTGTACCTGGGGAGGGCCGATGAAAAACTGTTTTTT. Amino acid sequence: CSVYLGRADEKLFF. The V gene is TRBV29-1, the J gene TRBJ1-4; D remains ambiguous. The V gene lost 6 bases and the J gene lost 6 bases, with 17 bases spanning the gap. This CDR3 spans 14 amino acids. CDR1 and CDR2 (germline): SQVTM, ANQGSEA.

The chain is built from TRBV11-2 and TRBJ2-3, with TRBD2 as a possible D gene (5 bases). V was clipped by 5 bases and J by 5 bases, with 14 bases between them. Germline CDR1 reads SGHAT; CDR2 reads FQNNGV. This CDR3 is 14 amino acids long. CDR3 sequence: CASSQETGRDTQYF. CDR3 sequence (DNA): TGTGCCAGCAGCCAAGAAACTGGGAGAGATACGCAGTATTTT.